The T cell receptor (beta chain) described here comes from a study of T-cell memory formation after mild COVID-19. Overall study: There were largely donor-specific TCR clusters.

This clonotype was found many times. Its antigen remains unidentified. Germline CDR1 reads LGHNA; CDR2 reads YSLEER. The ends were cut back, 3 bases at V and 1 base at J, with 9 bases in the middle. The CDR3 sequence is 14 residues long. Overall study results and limits: Pre-infection memory carried some responding clones, suggesting that cross-reactive memory joined. Confirmation was lacking for SARS-CoV-2 specificity of second-wave clones that peaked on day 37.

TCRdb ran MiXCR on the 5' RACE reads and lists one entry per CDR3 protein. The top ten clones hold around a fifth of a sample with a few hundred thousand distinct CDR3 sequences, approximately 20% of them seen once. The TCR sequence derives from a man younger than 30 who had mild COVID-19 (a few samples of this study predate the infection). Cell type and time point are not known. Sequenced sample: PBMCs or a T cell subset sorted from them (not recorded which). The chain has TRBV4-3 and TRBJ2-5, with D perhaps matching TRBD1 (6 bases). CDR3 DNA: TGCGCCAGCAGCCAGGGGACAACCCAAGAGACCCAGTACTTC. Amino acids: CASSQGTTQETQYF.